This T cell receptor (beta chain) was sequenced for a study of radiotherapy plus CTLA-4 blockade in lung cancer. This table comes from immunoSEQ multiplex PCR, and its TCRdb copy is limited to in-frame clones, with some not included. The sample carries 89,000 or so clones, around 86% recorded once. Of note for this clone: Other DNA sequences in this sample translate to the same CDR3.

CDR1 is SGHAT, CDR2 FQDESV, per germline (reference sequence). Trimming stripped 5 bases from V and 4 bases from J, with 8 bases between. The CDR3 contains 12 residues. The receptor's source is a human donor with non-small cell lung cancer who had a partial response to radiotherapy plus ipilimumab. This rearrangement joins TRBV11-1 to TRBJ2-5; D gene uncertain. The specimen comprised peripheral blood, sampled from a patient treated with radiotherapy plus ipilimumab. DNA of the CDR3: TGTGCCAGCAGCCCCCCGGGAGAGACCCAGTACTTC. It yields the protein CASSPPGETQYF.